This T cell receptor (beta chain) stems from a study of human T cells and chemical hapten exposure. Overall study: A roughly 2 cm by roughly 2 cm inner upper arm patch received 2% DPC for sensitization. Study results and limitations: Controls formed significantly fewer large CDR3 similarity clusters than expanded TCRs did.

This clonotype was counted a few times. The antigen remains undetermined. Time point described: pre-sensitization, week 0. Specified treatment: therapeutic diphenylcyclopropenone sensitization with weekly scalp DPC. Individual cDNA molecules received unique molecular identifiers in the library. TCRdb re-analysed the RACE reads in MiXCR, keeping a single row per CDR3 protein. The data show approximately 260,000 distinct CDR3 sequences, approximately 8.6% seen once. Per germline, CDR1 SGHRS and CDR2 YFSETQ. The CDR3 totals 17 residues. Losses at the gene ends were 0 bases for V and 3 bases for J; bases not matched to a gene: 9.

Specimen: whole blood, collected in connection with sensitization to the hapten diphenylcyclopropenone (DPC). The TCR comes from a woman between 40 and 55 years old with alopecia areata. Some clones in this sample may be carry-over from other donors' samples. The chain joins TRBV5-1 to TRBJ2-1, with TRBD1 identical over 7 bases. This chain's CDR3 is CASSLEGRGHGYNEQFF. CDR3 sequence (DNA): TGCGCCAGCAGCTTGGAAGGTAGGGGGCACGGCTACAATGAGCAGTTCTTC.